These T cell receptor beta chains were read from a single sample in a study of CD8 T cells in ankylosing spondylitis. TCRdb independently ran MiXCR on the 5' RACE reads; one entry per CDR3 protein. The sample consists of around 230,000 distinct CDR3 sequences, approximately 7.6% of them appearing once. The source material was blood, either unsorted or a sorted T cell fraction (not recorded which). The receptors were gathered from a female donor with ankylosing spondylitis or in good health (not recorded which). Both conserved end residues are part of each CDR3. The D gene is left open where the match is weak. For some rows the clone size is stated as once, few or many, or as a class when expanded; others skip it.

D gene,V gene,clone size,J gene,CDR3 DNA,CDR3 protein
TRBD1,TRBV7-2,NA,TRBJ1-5,TGTGCCAGCAGCCCTCGGACAGGATATCAAGATCAGCCCCAGCATTTT,CASSPRTGYQDQPQHF
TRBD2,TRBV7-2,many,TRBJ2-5,TGTGCCAGCAGCCCATTAGCGGGAGGGCCGGGTGAGACCCAGTACTTC,CASSPLAGGPGETQYF
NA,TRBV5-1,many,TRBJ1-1,TGCGCCAGCAGCTTCTCAATAACAGGGATCATGAACACTGAAGCTTTCTTT,CASSFSITGIMNTEAFF
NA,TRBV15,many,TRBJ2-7,TGTGCCACCAGCAGAGACGGGAGAAACACCTACGAGCAGTACTTC,CATSRDGRNTYEQYF
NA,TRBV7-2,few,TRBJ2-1,TGTGCCAGCAGCGACTTCCTATACAATGAGCAGTTCTTC,CASSDFLYNEQFF
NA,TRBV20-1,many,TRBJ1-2,TGCAGTGCTAATGTCAGGCGACCTAAGAACTATGGCTACACCTTC,CSANVRRPKNYGYTF
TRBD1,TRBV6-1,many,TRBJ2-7,TGTGCCACTCAGACAGGGGAATTTAAAAAGCAGTACTTC,CATQTGEFKKQYF
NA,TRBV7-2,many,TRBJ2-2,TGTGCCAGCAGCTGGGGCCCCACCGGGGAGCTGTTTTTT,CASSWGPTGELFF
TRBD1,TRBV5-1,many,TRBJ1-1,TGCGCCAGCAGCTTATTACAGGGGTGGGATACTGAAGCTTTCTTT,CASSLLQGWDTEAFF
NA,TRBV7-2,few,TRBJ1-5,TGTGCCAGCAGCTATATCAGGGGCAATCAGCCCCAGCATTTT,CASSYIRGNQPQHF
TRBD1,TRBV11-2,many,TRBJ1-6,TGTGCCAGCAGCTTAACGGGACAGAGCTCCTATAATTCACCCCTCCACTTT,CASSLTGQSSYNSPLHF
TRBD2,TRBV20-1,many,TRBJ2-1,TGCAGTGCTAGAGCCCTAGCGGGAGCGTCCTACAATGAGCAGTTCTTC,CSARALAGASYNEQFF
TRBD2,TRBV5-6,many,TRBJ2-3,TGTGCCAGCAGCCCGAGGCAGCGGGAGGAAGATACGCAGTATTTT,CASSPRQREEDTQYF
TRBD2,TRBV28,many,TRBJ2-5,TGTGCCAGCAGTCAATGGGGTGGGACTATCAAAGAGACCCAGTACTTC,CASSQWGGTIKETQYF
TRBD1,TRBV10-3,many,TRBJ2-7,TGTGCCGCCCAGGGGGTCCGAACCTACGAGCAGTACTTC,CAAQGVRTYEQYF
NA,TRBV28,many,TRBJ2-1,TGTGCCAGCAGAAACAGGGCTAGCTCCTACAATGAGCAGTTCTTC,CASRNRASSYNEQFF